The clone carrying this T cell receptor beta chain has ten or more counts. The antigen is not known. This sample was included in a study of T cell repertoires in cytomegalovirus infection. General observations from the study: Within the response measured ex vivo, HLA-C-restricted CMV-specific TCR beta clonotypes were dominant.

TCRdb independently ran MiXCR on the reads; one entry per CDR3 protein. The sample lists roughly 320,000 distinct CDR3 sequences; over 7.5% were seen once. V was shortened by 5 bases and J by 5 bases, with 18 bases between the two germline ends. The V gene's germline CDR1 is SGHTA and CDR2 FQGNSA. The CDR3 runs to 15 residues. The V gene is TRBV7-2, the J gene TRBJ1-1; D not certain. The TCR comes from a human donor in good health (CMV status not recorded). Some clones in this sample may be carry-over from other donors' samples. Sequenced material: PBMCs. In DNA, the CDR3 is TGTGCCAGCAGCCACCGGCCGGGGATGGGGACTGAAGCTTTCTTT. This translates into CASSHRPGMGTEAFF.